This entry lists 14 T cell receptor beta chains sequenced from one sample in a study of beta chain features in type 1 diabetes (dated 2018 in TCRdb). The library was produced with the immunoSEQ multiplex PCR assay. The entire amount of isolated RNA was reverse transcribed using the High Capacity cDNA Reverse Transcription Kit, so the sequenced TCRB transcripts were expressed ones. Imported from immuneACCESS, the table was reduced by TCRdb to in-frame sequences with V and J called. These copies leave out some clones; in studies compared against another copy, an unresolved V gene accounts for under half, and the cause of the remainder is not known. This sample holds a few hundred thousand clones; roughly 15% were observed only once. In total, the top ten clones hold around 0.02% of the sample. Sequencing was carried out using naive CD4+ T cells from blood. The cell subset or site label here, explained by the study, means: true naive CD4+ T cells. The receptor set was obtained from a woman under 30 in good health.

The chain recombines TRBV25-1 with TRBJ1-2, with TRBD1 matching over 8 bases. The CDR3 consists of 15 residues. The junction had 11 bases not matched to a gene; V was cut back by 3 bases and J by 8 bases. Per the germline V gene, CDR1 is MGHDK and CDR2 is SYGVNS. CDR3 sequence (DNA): TGTGCCAGCAGTGACCCTGGACAGGGTTTTCTCGGCTACACCTTC. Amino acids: CASSDPGQGFLGYTF.

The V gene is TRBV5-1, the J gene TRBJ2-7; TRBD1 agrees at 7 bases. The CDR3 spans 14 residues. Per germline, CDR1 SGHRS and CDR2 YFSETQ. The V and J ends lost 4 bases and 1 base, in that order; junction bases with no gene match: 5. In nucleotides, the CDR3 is TGCGCCAGCAGCCAACCGGGACAGTCCTACGAGCAGTACTTC. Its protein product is CASSQPGQSYEQYF.

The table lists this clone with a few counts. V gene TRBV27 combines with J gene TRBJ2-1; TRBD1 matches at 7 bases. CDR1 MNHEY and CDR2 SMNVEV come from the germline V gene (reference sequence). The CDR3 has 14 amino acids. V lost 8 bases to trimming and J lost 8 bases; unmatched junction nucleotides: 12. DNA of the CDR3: TGTGCCAGCGGATACCGACAGGGTATGGATGAGCAGTTCTTC. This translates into CASGYRQGMDEQFF.

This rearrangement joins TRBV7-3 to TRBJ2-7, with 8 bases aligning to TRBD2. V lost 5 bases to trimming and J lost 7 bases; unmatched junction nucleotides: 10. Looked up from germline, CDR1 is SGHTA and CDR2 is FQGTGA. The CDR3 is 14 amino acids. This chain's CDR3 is CASSPQGASGEQYF. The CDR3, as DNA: TGTGCCAGCAGCCCCCAAGGGGCTAGCGGGGAGCAGTACTTC.

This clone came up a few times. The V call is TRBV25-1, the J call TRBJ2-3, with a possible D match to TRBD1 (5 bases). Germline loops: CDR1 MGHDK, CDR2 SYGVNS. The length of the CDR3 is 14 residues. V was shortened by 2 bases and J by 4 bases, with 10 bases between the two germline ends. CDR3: CASSEQGTADTQYF. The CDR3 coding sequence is TGTGCCAGCAGTGAACAGGGTACGGCAGATACGCAGTATTTT.

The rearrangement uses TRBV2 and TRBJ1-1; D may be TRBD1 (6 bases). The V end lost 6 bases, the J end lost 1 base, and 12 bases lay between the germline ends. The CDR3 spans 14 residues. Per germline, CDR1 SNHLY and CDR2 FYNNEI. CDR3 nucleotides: TGTGCCAGCAGCGAGGGGGTCCCGAACACTGAAGCTTTCTTT. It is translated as CASSEGVPNTEAFF.

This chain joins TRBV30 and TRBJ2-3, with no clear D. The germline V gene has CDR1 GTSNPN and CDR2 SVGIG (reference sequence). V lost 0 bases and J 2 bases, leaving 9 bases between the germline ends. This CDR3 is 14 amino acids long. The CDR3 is CAWSVGAYTDTQYF. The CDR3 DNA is TGTGCCTGGAGTGTAGGAGCCTACACAGATACGCAGTATTTT.

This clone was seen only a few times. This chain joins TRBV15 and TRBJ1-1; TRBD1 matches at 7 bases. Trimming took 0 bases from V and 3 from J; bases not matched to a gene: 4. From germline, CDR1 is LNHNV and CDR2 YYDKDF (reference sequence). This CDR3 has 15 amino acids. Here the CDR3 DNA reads TGTGCCACCAGCAGAGATCAAGGGGGCTACACTGAAGCTTTCTTT. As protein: CATSRDQGGYTEAFF.

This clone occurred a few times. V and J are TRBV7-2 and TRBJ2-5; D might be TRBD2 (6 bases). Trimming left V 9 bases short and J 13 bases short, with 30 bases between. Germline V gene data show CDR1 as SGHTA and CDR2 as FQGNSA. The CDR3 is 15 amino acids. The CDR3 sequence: CASLSTPKRRGERYF. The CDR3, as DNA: TGTGCCAGTTTGTCAACCCCGAAAAGGCGGGGTGAACGGTACTTC.

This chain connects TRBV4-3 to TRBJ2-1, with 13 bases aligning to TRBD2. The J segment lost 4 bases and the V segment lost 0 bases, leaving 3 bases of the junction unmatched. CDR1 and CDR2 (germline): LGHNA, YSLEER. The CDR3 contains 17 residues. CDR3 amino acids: CASSQDGTSGVYNEQFF. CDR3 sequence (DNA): TGCGCCAGCAGCCAAGATGGGACTAGCGGGGTTTACAATGAGCAGTTCTTC.

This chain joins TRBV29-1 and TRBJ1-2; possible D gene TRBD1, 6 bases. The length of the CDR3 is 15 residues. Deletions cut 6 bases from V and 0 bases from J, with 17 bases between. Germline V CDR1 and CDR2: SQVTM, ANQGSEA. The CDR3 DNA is TGCAGCGTCAACCGTCCCACAGGGTCTAACTATGGCTACACCTTC. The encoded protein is CSVNRPTGSNYGYTF.

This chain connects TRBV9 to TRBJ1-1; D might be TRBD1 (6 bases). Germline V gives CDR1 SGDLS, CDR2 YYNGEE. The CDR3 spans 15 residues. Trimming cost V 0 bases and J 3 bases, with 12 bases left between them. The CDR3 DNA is TGTGCCAGCAGCGTAGAGGTCAGGGGAGACACTGAAGCTTTCTTT. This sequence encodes CASSVEVRGDTEAFF.

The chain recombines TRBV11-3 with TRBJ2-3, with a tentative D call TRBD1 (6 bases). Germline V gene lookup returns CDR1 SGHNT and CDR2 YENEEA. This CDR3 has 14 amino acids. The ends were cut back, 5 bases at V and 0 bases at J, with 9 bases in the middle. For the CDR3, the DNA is TGTGCCAGCAGCCCTCAGGGGAGCACAGATACGCAGTATTTT. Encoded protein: CASSPQGSTDTQYF.

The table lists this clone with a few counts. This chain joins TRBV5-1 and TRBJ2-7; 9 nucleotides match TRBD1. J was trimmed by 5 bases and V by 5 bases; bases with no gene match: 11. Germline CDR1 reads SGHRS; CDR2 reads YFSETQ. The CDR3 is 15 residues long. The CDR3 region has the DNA TGCGCCAGCAGTTTACTACAGGGGGCGGCGAACGAGCAGTACTTC. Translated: CASSLLQGAANEQYF.